The 7 T cell receptor beta chains presented below share a single source sample, sequenced in a study of blood T cell repertoires in COVID-19. Assay: immunoSEQ multiplex PCR; the TCRdb copy retains only in-frame clones and omits some. The repertoire has approximately 500,000 clones, around nine tenths of them found once; the top ten carry less than 9.5%. The sequenced sample was peripheral blood. These receptor sequences come from a woman aged 50 to 65 with COVID-19, enrolled during active disease.

The chain carries TRBV2 and TRBJ1-1; the D is unclear. The CDR3 runs to 17 residues. V was shortened by 4 bases and J by 0 bases, with 18 bases between the two germline ends. The germline CDR1 and CDR2 sequences are SNHLY and FYNNEI. The DNA of the CDR3 is TGTGCCAGCAGTGGCAGGCGGGAAAGCCCCGTGAACACTGAAGCTTTCTTT. Its translation: CASSGRRESPVNTEAFF. The complete variable domain, with remaining parts taken from reference TRBV2 and TRBJ1-1, reads EPEVTQTPSHQVTQMGQEVILRCVPISNHLYFYWYRQILGQKVEFLVSFYNNEISEKSEIFDDQFSVERPDGSNFTLKIRSTKLEDSAMYFCASSGRRESPVNTEAFFGQGTRLTVV.

CDR3 protein: CASSPMGLASTGELFF. CDR3 nucleotides: TGTGCCAGCAGCCCCATGGGGCTAGCGAGCACCGGGGAGCTGTTTTTT. The chain links TRBV7-3 to TRBJ2-2; D is perhaps TRBD2 (6 bases). The CDR3 loop spans 16 amino acids. V gave up 5 bases and J gave up 4 bases, with 17 bases separating them. CDR1 and CDR2 (germline): SGHTA, FQGTGA.

This sequence joins TRBV5-1 and TRBJ1-3; D not resolved. This CDR3 spans 15 amino acids. CDR1 and CDR2 (germline): SGHRS, YFSETQ. Trimming shortened V by 0 bases and J by 2 bases, and 9 bases separated the two germline ends. The CDR3 bases are TGCGCCAGCAGCTTGGGCGGGTCTGCTGGAAACACCATATATTTT. Amino acid sequence: CASSLGGSAGNTIYF.

The J gene is TRBJ1-5, the V gene TRBV27; 7 bases line up with TRBD1. V was clipped by 6 bases and J by 1 base; unmatched bases: 6. The CDR3 is 15 residues long. CDR1 MNHEY and CDR2 SMNVEV come from the germline V gene (reference sequence). DNA for the CDR3: TGTGCCAGCAGATCCCCAGGGGGAAGCAATCAGCCCCAGCATTTT. Its translation is CASRSPGGSNQPQHF.

The CDR3 spells CASSPGTGEGEQYF. The CDR3 coding sequence is TGTGCCAGCAGCCCAGGGACAGGGGAGGGTGAGCAGTACTTC. This chain joins TRBV2 and TRBJ2-7, with 10 bases lining up with TRBD1. This CDR3 contains 14 residues. V gave up 6 bases and J gave up 7 bases; unmatched junction bases: 9. In germline, CDR1 is SNHLY, CDR2 FYNNEI.

This clone was observed a handful of times. The chain joins TRBV5-5 to TRBJ1-2, with unresolved D. The length of the CDR3 is 14 residues. CDR1 SGHKS and CDR2 YYEKEE come from the germline V gene (reference sequence). The V and J ends lost 4 bases and 4 bases respectively, with 14 bases between them. The DNA for the CDR3 is TGTGCCAGCAGCCTTCAAGAGGGCCCCTATGGCTACACCTTC. Its translation: CASSLQEGPYGYTF.

In its sample, this clone was seen once. The V gene is TRBV6-5, the J gene TRBJ2-7, with D perhaps TRBD2 (6 bases). CDR1 MNHEY and CDR2 SVGAGI come from the germline V gene. CDR3 length: 13 residues. The V end was cut by 6 bases, the J end by 3 bases, with 12 bases between. The CDR3 loop is CASRISGDYEQYF. The CDR3, as DNA: TGTGCCAGCAGGATCTCGGGGGACTACGAGCAGTACTTC.